This TCR beta chain was documented in a study of somatic mutations in cytotoxic T cells in rheumatoid arthritis. Broader study findings: A significant difference in CD8+ T-cell clonality was not found between rheumatoid arthritis patients and age-matched healthy controls. Nobody knew which antigens the expanded CD8+ clones targeted.

This clone occurred a few times. The target antigen is unknown. The table came from immunoSEQ multiplex PCR; TCRdb's copy has only in-frame clones and leaves some out. The sample includes roughly 9,800 clones, 75% to 90% seen only once; the top ten take 0.85% to 1.4%. The sequence was collected from a woman aged 18-29 years with rheumatoid arthritis. Sequencing used CD4+ T cells sorted from blood.

The CDR3: CASSTGTSSPETQYF. The CDR3 nucleotides read TGTGCCAGTAGTACCGGGACTAGTTCGCCAGAGACCCAGTACTTC. The chain carries TRBV19 and TRBJ2-5; 8 bases align to TRBD2. Losses at the gene ends were 4 bases for V and 4 bases for J; bases not matched to a gene: 8. Looked up from germline, CDR1 is LNHDA and CDR2 is SQIVND (reference sequence). The CDR3 covers 15 residues.